The 26 T cell receptor beta chains in this list originate from one sample, sequenced in a study of T cell clonotyping in hematopoietic cell transplantation. Clones were read by immunoSEQ multiplex PCR, and TCRdb kept only the in-frame ones, dropping some. The sample has 9,000 to 13,000 clones; approximately 80% are singletons. The sample in question was PBMCs, obtained 30 days after allogeneic stem cell transplant. The receptors derive from a female patient in her forties who had an allogeneic stem cell transplant from a related donor, so T cells may come from the graft donor. Some clones in this sample may be carry-over from other donors' samples.

The gene calls are TRBV29-1 and TRBJ2-7, with 10 bases matching TRBD1. The CDR3 runs to 13 residues. With 7 bases clipped from V and 6 bases from J, the junction kept 9 bases outside the gene matches. From germline, CDR1 is SQVTM and CDR2 ANQGSEA. CDR3 coding DNA: TGCAGCGCCCTGACAGGGGGCTTGGGCGAGCAGTACTTC. Encoded protein: CSALTGGLGEQYF.

There are a few counts of this clone. This chain joins TRBV29-1 and TRBJ1-3; a possible D gene is TRBD1 (5 bases). Looked up from germline, CDR1 is SQVTM and CDR2 is ANQGSEA. There are 10 residues in the CDR3. V dropped 5 bases and J dropped 7 bases, with 6 bases sitting between them. The CDR3 region has the DNA TGCAGCGTTTGGGGCAACACCATATATTTT. This translates into CSVWGNTIYF.

The chain joins TRBV30 to TRBJ1-1, with D possibly being TRBD1 (5 bases). V dropped 2 bases and J dropped 6 bases, with 13 bases sitting between them. The CDR3 consists of 13 residues. Germline V gene sequence: CDR1 GTSNPN, CDR2 SVGIG (reference sequence). The CDR3 loop reads CAWSPGREAEAFF. CDR3 sequence (DNA): TGTGCCTGGAGTCCGGGCAGGGAAGCTGAAGCTTTCTTT.

In regard to this clone: Other DNA sequences within the sample encode an identical CDR3. V and J are TRBV7-9 and TRBJ2-1, with D perhaps TRBD1 (7 bases). Germline CDR1 is SEHNR and CDR2 is FQNEAQ (reference sequence). V lost 5 bases to trimming and J lost 1 base, with 9 bases between them. The CDR3 contains 14 residues. CDR3 DNA: TGTGCCAGCAGCCCAGGGGGGTCCTACAATGAGCAGTTCTTC. Protein sequence: CASSPGGSYNEQFF.

V and J are TRBV11-3 and TRBJ2-1; the D gene could be TRBD1 or TRBD2 (5 bases each). Germline CDR1 and CDR2: SGHNT and YENEEA. V was shortened by 1 base and J by 10 bases, with 20 bases between the two germline ends. CDR3 length: 16 amino acids. The CDR3 sequence: CASSLVGAWGPNEQFF. The CDR3 DNA follows: TGTGCCAGCAGCTTAGTGGGCGCCTGGGGACCAAACGAGCAGTTCTTC.

The chain has TRBV29-1 and TRBJ2-3, with a possible D match to TRBD2 (5 bases). Deletions cut 6 bases from V and 0 bases from J, with 7 bases between. Germline loops: CDR1 SQVTM, CDR2 ANQGSEA. This CDR3 is 12 amino acids long. In DNA, the CDR3 is TGCAGCGTAGCGGACAGCACAGATACGCAGTATTTT. Its translation is CSVADSTDTQYF.

V gene TRBV6-1 combines with J gene TRBJ1-5; D is possibly TRBD1 (6 bases). The V gene lost 6 bases and the J gene lost 0 bases, with 12 bases spanning the gap. This CDR3 spans 15 amino acids. Germline V gene data show CDR1 as MNHNS and CDR2 as SASEGT. CDR3 coding DNA: TGTGCCAGCAGCTGGACAGTTAATAGCAATCAGCCCCAGCATTTT. Its protein product is CASSWTVNSNQPQHF.

V and J are TRBV11-2 and TRBJ2-1; no definite D call. This CDR3 spans 15 amino acids. The V end lost 0 bases, the J end lost 2 bases, and 8 bases lay between the germline ends. Germline lookup yields CDR1 SGHAT and CDR2 FQNNGV. The CDR3 DNA reads as TGTGCCAGCAGCTTAGATCGTCAGCCCTACAATGAGCAGTTCTTC. It yields the protein CASSLDRQPYNEQFF.

V usage is TRBV30 and J usage is TRBJ1-3; D possibly corresponds to TRBD1 (5 bases). This CDR3 has 13 residues. Germline CDR1 and CDR2: GTSNPN and SVGIG (reference sequence). The V gene lost 2 bases and the J gene lost 4 bases, with 9 bases spanning the gap. In DNA form, the CDR3 reads TGTGCCTGGAGTTCCCAGGGAGGAAACACCATATATTTT. Residues: CAWSSQGGNTIYF.

This clone is a singleton in its sample. V gene TRBV11-3 combines with J gene TRBJ1-1; no firm D call. This CDR3 has 17 amino acids. Trimming took 3 bases from V and 1 from J, leaving 18 bases between them. Germline V lookup: CDR1 SGHNT, CDR2 YENEEA. The CDR3 bases are TGTGCCAGCAGCTTGACTGAGATCTCTGGGAGGAACACTGAAGCTTTCTTT. This gives the protein CASSLTEISGRNTEAFF.

The V call is TRBV19, the J call TRBJ2-5, with 7 positions matching TRBD1. V shed 5 bases and J 5 bases; nucleotides not matched to a gene: 14. The CDR3 runs 16 residues. Germline CDR1 is LNHDA and CDR2 is SQIVND (reference sequence). The CDR3 nucleotides read TGTGCCAGTAGTGTCACAGGGGCCGACGGACGGGAGACCCAGTACTTC. Translated: CASSVTGADGRETQYF.

The sample holds a few counts of this clone. The gene calls are TRBV19 and TRBJ2-7; the D gene is possibly TRBD1 (6 bases). This CDR3 contains 16 residues. Germline-derived CDR1 and CDR2 are LNHDA and SQIVND (reference sequence). V was shortened by 4 bases and J by 4 bases, with 20 bases between the two germline ends. The CDR3 bases are TGTGCCAGTAGTAAGCCCACAGGGACCCTCGGGTACGAGCAGTACTTC. It translates to CASSKPTGTLGYEQYF. Full variable domain (rest looked up from reference TRBV19 and TRBJ2-7): DGGITQSPKYLFRKEGQNVTLSCEQNLNHDAMYWYRQDPGQGLRLIYYSQIVNDFQKGDIAEGYSVSREKKESFPLTVTSAQKNPTAFYLCASSKPTGTLGYEQYFGPGTRLTVT.

This chain joins TRBV27 and TRBJ1-5; D remains ambiguous. V was pared by 5 bases and J by 6 bases, with 11 bases between. CDR1 is MNHEY, CDR2 SMNVEV, per germline (reference sequence). This CDR3 has 13 amino acids. The CDR3 protein is CASSPQGSQPQHF. The DNA of the CDR3 is TGTGCCAGCAGTCCGCAAGGGAGTCAGCCCCAGCATTTT.

The chain couples TRBV6-5 to TRBJ1-2; D possibly corresponds to TRBD1 (5 bases). V lost 4 bases to trimming and J lost 0 bases, with 9 bases between them. Germline V lookup: CDR1 MNHEY, CDR2 SVGAGI. The CDR3 covers 14 residues. CDR3 protein: CASSSGATNYGYTF. CDR3 nucleotides: TGTGCCAGCAGTTCCGGGGCTACTAACTATGGCTACACCTTC.

The rearrangement links TRBV5-1 to TRBJ2-7; 8 positions match TRBD2. Trimming cost V 5 bases and J 5 bases; bases outside gene matches: 12. From germline, CDR1 is SGHRS and CDR2 YFSETQ. The length of the CDR3 is 15 residues. CDR3 amino acids: CASRRSGSEFHEQYF. DNA for the CDR3: TGCGCCAGCAGGCGGAGCGGGAGCGAGTTCCACGAGCAGTACTTC.

The chain joins TRBV13 to TRBJ1-3; no clear D. Trimming shortened V by 0 bases and J by 0 bases, and 12 bases separated the two germline ends. CDR1 PRHDT and CDR2 FYEKMQ come from the germline V gene (reference sequence). The CDR3 totals 17 residues. CDR3 protein: CASSLGLRANSGNTIYF. The CDR3, as DNA: TGTGCCAGCAGCTTAGGCCTTAGGGCCAACTCTGGAAACACCATATATTTT. The full variable domain, its missing parts supplied by reference TRBV13 and TRBJ1-3, is AAGVIQSPRHLIKEKRETATLKCYPIPRHDTVYWYQQGPGQDPQFLISFYEKMQSDKGSIPDRFSAQQFSDYHSELNMSSLELGDSALYFCASSLGLRANSGNTIYFGEGSWLTVV.

This clone was picked up a small number of times. The CDR3 sequence is CASRRDGAYEQYF. Here the CDR3 DNA reads TGTGCCAGCAGAAGGGACGGAGCCTACGAGCAGTACTTC. The V call is TRBV6-5, the J call TRBJ2-7, with D perhaps TRBD1 or TRBD2 (5 bases each). Germline lookup yields CDR1 MNHEY and CDR2 SVGAGI. The CDR3 has 13 residues. Trimming shortened V by 6 bases and J by 2 bases, and 11 bases separated the two germline ends.

This clone occurred once. In nucleotides, the CDR3 is TGTGCCAGCAGTGAAATCACCGACACTGAAGCTTTCTTT. As protein: CASSEITDTEAFF. The chain uses TRBV6-1 and TRBJ1-1; D unclear. V was trimmed by 2 bases and J by 3 bases, leaving 7 bases between them. Germline CDR1 MNHNS, CDR2 SASEGT. The CDR3 totals 13 residues.

This chain connects TRBV30 to TRBJ2-7; 8 nucleotides align to TRBD1. The CDR3 covers 15 residues. V lost 0 bases to trimming and J lost 1 base; unmatched junction nucleotides: 5. The germline gives CDR1 GTSNPN, CDR2 SVGIG (reference sequence). The CDR3 region has the DNA TGTGCCTGGAGTGTACTACAGGGGGTATCCTACGAGCAGTACTTC. Its translation: CAWSVLQGVSYEQYF.

Points on this clone: Because the CDR3 is missing its conserved closing phenylalanine or tryptophan, this is likely a read error. V is TRBV6-1 and J is TRBJ1-1, with 8 bases lining up with TRBD1. This CDR3 region has 14 residues. Germline V gene lookup returns CDR1 MNHNS and CDR2 SASEGT. V trimming: 6 bases; J trimming: 5 bases; junction bases outside the gene matches: 8. CDR3 in amino acids: CASSLQGARTEAFS. CDR3 nucleotides: TGTGCCAGCAGCCTGCAGGGGGCTAGGACTGAAGCTTTCTCT.

This clone was found once. The chain uses TRBV29-1 and TRBJ2-2; 8 nucleotides agree with TRBD1. CDR3 length equals 13 residues. The J segment lost 4 bases and the V segment lost 5 bases, leaving 3 bases of the junction unmatched. CDR1 SQVTM and CDR2 ANQGSEA come from the germline V gene. The CDR3 region has the DNA TGCAGCGTTTTGGGACAGGTCACCGGGGAGCTGTTTTTT. Translating it yields CSVLGQVTGELFF.

The chain links TRBV5-1 to TRBJ2-5; D perhaps matches TRBD2 (6 bases). The V gene lost 0 bases and the J gene lost 5 bases, with 14 bases spanning the gap. The CDR3 consists of 15 residues. Germline CDR1 SGHRS, CDR2 YFSETQ. CDR3 protein: CASSLAFGSGETQYF. The CDR3 region has the DNA TGCGCCAGCAGCTTGGCCTTTGGAAGCGGGGAGACCCAGTACTTC.

This clone was seen a few times. The chain recombines TRBV18 with TRBJ2-2; D might be TRBD1 or TRBD2, each matching 5 bases. The V end lost 2 bases, the J end lost 4 bases, and 11 bases lay between the germline ends. The CDR3 consists of 15 residues. Germline CDR1 KGHSH, CDR2 LQKENI. The CDR3 nucleotides are TGTGCCAGCTCACCAAGGGACGATACCACCGGGGAGCTGTTTTTT. It translates to CASSPRDDTTGELFF.

The chain uses TRBV25-1 and TRBJ2-3; a weak D match, TRBD2 (5 bases). In germline, CDR1 is MGHDK, CDR2 SYGVNS. The CDR3 runs 11 residues. V lost 2 bases, J lost 10 bases, and 7 bases lay in between. The CDR3 coding sequence is TGTGCCAGCAGTGAACCCGGGGCGCAGTATTTT. It specifies CASSEPGAQYF.

The V call is TRBV7-2, the J call TRBJ2-2, with 9 bases identical to TRBD1. This CDR3 is built from 15 residues. The junction had 7 bases not matched to a gene; V was cut back by 5 bases and J by 6 bases. CDR1 SGHTA and CDR2 FQGNSA come from the germline V gene. CDR3 protein: CASSRRDRVAGELFF. The CDR3 nucleotides read TGTGCCAGCAGCCGACGGGACAGGGTGGCCGGGGAGCTGTTTTTT.

V usage is TRBV11-2 and J usage is TRBJ1-1, with 8 nucleotides matching TRBD1. Germline V lookup: CDR1 SGHAT, CDR2 FQNNGV. The CDR3 runs 14 residues. V was pared by 2 bases and J by 1 base, with 0 bases of the junction left unmatched. CDR3 amino acids: CASSLTGGNTEAFF. The DNA of the CDR3 is TGTGCCAGCAGCTTAACAGGGGGGAACACTGAAGCTTTCTTT.